Given below is one TCR beta chain in context. Its antigen is unidentified. Using immunoSEQ multiplex PCR, the repertoire was profiled, and TCRdb retains in-frame clones only, with some absent. Among roughly 330,000 clones listed, around 90% were seen once. From the approximately 110-subject validation cohort, which was separate from the roughly 620-subject first cohort, the donors were drawn. The data are from a study of cytomegalovirus exposure and HLA in healthy donors. Study-wide findings and caveats: Investigators reported 150 to 200 TCR beta chains as tied to cytomegalovirus.

This TCR came from a woman under 40 in good health and CMV-seropositive. Sequences were obtained from PBMCs.

CDR3 amino acids: CASSLITGDYGYTF. The CDR3 DNA reads as TGCGCCAGCAGCCTGATTACAGGGGACTATGGCTACACCTTC. The chain recombines TRBV5-1 with TRBJ1-2; TRBD1 matches at 7 bases. Germline V gene sequence: CDR1 SGHRS, CDR2 YFSETQ. V trimming: 4 bases; J trimming: 3 bases; junction bases outside the gene matches: 6. CDR3 length: 14 residues.